This TCR beta chain emerged from a study of T-cell memory formation after mild COVID-19. Study background: Among the donors, TCR clusters were largely specific to each donor.

TCRdb called the 5' RACE reads again in MiXCR, with one record for every CDR3 protein. The sample yields about 400,000 distinct CDR3 sequences, about 25% seen once. Of note for this clonotype: Antigen unknown.

Study results and caveats: Largely, contracting CD4+ clones fell within CM and EM, and contracting CD8+ clones within EMRA.

The material sequenced was PBMCs or a T cell subset sorted from them (not recorded which). The TCR sequence derives from an adult woman who had mild COVID-19 (a few samples of this study predate the infection). Cell type and time point are not known.

CDR3 sequence (DNA): TGTGCCAGCAGCCCGGTCACCGGACAGGGAGCCTACGAGCAGTACTTC. Protein sequence: CASSPVTGQGAYEQYF. The chain combines TRBV5-6 with TRBJ2-7; the match to TRBD1 covers 8 bases. J gave up 2 bases and V 4 bases, and 11 bases lay outside the gene matches. The length of the CDR3 is 16 residues. Germline CDR1 reads SGHDT; CDR2 reads YYEEEE.